Listed below are T cell receptor beta chains from one sample, sequenced in a study of cytomegalovirus exposure and HLA in healthy donors. Clones were sequenced by immunoSEQ multiplex PCR, and TCRdb holds only the in-frame ones, with some missing. The sample shows about 210,000 clones, about 79% of them seen only once. The sequencing sample was made of PBMCs. These receptors came from a male donor in good health and CMV-seronegative. Both conserved end residues are part of each CDR3. A D gene is named only where the DNA matches it firmly. Size is omitted from some rows. Given values are once, few, many or a class for expanded clones.

abundance	j_gene	d_gene	v_gene	CDR3nt	CDR3aa
.	TRBJ1-1	TRBD1	TRBV2	TGTGCCAGCAGCGAAAGACAGGGAACTTTCTTT	CASSERQGTFF
.	TRBJ1-2	.	TRBV5-6	TGTGCCAGCAGCACCCGAGGGGGGGCAGCGGGCGGCTACACCTTC	CASSTRGGAAGGYTF
.	TRBJ1-5	TRBD1	TRBV10-2	TGCGCCAGCAGTAGTACAGGGGGCCGCAATCAGCCCCAGCATTTT	CASSSTGGRNQPQHF
once	TRBJ2-1	.	TRBV4-1	TGCGCCAGCAGCCAAGATAACCTAGTAAGTTTCAATGAGCAGTTCTTC	CASSQDNLVSFNEQFF
.	TRBJ1-2	.	TRBV15	TGTGCCACCAGCAGAGGCCCACTATCCCGGGAGAGGGACTATGGCTACACCTTC	CATSRGPLSRERDYGYTF
.	TRBJ1-3	TRBD1	TRBV30	TGTGCCTGGAGACAGGGGGCGGGAAACACCATATATTTT	CAWRQGAGNTIYF
.	TRBJ2-1	.	TRBV5-1	TGCGCCAGCAGCTTGGACGGGTACAATGAGCAGTTCTTC	CASSLDGYNEQFF
.	TRBJ2-3	TRBD1	TRBV7-3	TGTGCCAGCAGCTTAGGAGGACAGGGGAAAGATACGCAGTATTTT	CASSLGGQGKDTQYF
once	TRBJ2-3	TRBD2	TRBV5-8	TGTGCCAGCAGCTGGGCGGGAGTTGGTACAGATACGCAGTATTTT	CASSWAGVGTDTQYF
.	TRBJ2-1	TRBD2	TRBV6-4	TGTGCCAGCAGTGACTCGGCGACTAGCGGGAGGAAGGGTGAGCAGTTCTTC	CASSDSATSGRKGEQFF
.	TRBJ2-2	.	TRBV7-2	TGTGCCAGCATCAGTGGGGCACAGGTTATTAGGGCCGGGGAGCTGTTTTTT	CASISGAQVIRAGELFF
.	TRBJ2-7	.	TRBV11-3	TGTGCCAGCAGCCCACAAAAGTCTCTCGAGCAGTACTTC	CASSPQKSLEQYF
.	TRBJ2-1	TRBD2	TRBV2	TGTGCCAGCAGTAGCGGGGGGGCCTACAATGAGCAGTTCTTC	CASSSGGAYNEQFF
.	TRBJ1-2	TRBD1	TRBV6-5	TGTGCCAGCAGTTACGACAGGGTTCAGGGTAACTATGGCTACACCTTC	CASSYDRVQGNYGYTF
.	TRBJ2-7	TRBD2	TRBV7-8	TGTGCCAGCAGCTTTGGGGGGCGCGGGGGGTTCTACGAGCAGTACTTC	CASSFGGRGGFYEQYF
.	TRBJ1-6	.	TRBV9	TGTGCCAGCAGCGTAGTAGCAGGGCCCAATTCACCCCTCCACTTT	CASSVVAGPNSPLHF
.	TRBJ1-1	.	TRBV5-1	TGCGCCAGCAGCTTGTTACAGGGCGGCACTGAAGCTTTCTTT	CASSLLQGGTEAFF
.	TRBJ2-7	.	TRBV5-4	TGTGCCAGCAGCAGGGGCGGAGCCTACGAGCAGTACTTC	CASSRGGAYEQYF
.	TRBJ2-7	TRBD2	TRBV2	TGTGCCAGCGAGGCGTTGCGGGAGGTGAGGTACGAGCAGTACTTC	CASEALREVRYEQYF
.	TRBJ2-5	.	TRBV5-6	TGTGCCAGCAGCTTGGTCCGTAGTGGTGAGACCCAGTACTTC	CASSLVRSGETQYF
once	TRBJ1-1	.	TRBV7-7	TGTGCCAGCAGCTTGAGGGACACTGAAGCTTTCTTT	CASSLRDTEAFF
.	TRBJ1-5	.	TRBV19	TGTGCCAGTAGTTTTGAGGACACCTTGGTCTTTAGCCAGCCCCAGCATTTT	CASSFEDTLVFSQPQHF
.	TRBJ1-1	TRBD1	TRBV5-5	TGTGCCAGCAGCTTGAGACCCGGGACAGGGGAAATTTCTTTCTTT	CASSLRPGTGEISFF
.	TRBJ2-3	TRBD1	TRBV28	TGTGCCAGCAGTTCCCCGGGACAGGAAGATACGCAGTATTTT	CASSSPGQEDTQYF
few	TRBJ2-5	TRBD1	TRBV9	TGTGCCAGCAGCGTAGAGGGGGCTCCAGAGACCCAGTACTTC	CASSVEGAPETQYF
.	TRBJ1-1	.	TRBV9	TGTGCCAGCAGCGTTACAGGGTCTAACACTGAAGCTTTCTTT	CASSVTGSNTEAFF
once	TRBJ2-1	.	TRBV4-3	TGCGCCAGCAGCCAATCCCGAGGGCTATTCAATGAGCAGTTCTTC	CASSQSRGLFNEQFF
.	TRBJ1-4	.	TRBV7-6	TGTGCCAGCAGCTTAGGACTGGGGGCTGGGGAAAAACTGTTTTTT	CASSLGLGAGEKLFF
.	TRBJ2-7	TRBD2	TRBV6-1	TGTGCCAGCGGGGGGACTAGTCGCGAGCAGTACTTC	CASGGTSREQYF
.	TRBJ2-5	TRBD2	TRBV4-1	TGCGCCAGCAGCCAAGATGGACTAGCGGGGGGCCGGGAGACCCAGTACTTC	CASSQDGLAGGRETQYF
.	TRBJ2-7	.	TRBV27	TGTGCCAGCAGTTTAACGGGAGTGGGCTACGAGCAGTACTTC	CASSLTGVGYEQYF
.	TRBJ2-5	TRBD2	TRBV5-1	TGCGCCAGCAGCTTGAGGCCTAGCGGTAACCGAGAGACCCAGTACTTC	CASSLRPSGNRETQYF
.	TRBJ2-7	.	TRBV6-6	TGTGCCAGCAGTTATGATGGCACCTACGAGCAGTACTTC	CASSYDGTYEQYF
.	TRBJ2-6	.	TRBV15	TGTGCCACCAGCAGAGGCGGAGGGGACGGGGCCAACGTCCTGACTTTC	CATSRGGGDGANVLTF
.	TRBJ1-2	.	TRBV28	TGTGCCAGCAGCCCCCAATTAGGGGGTTTTGGCTACACCTTC	CASSPQLGGFGYTF
.	TRBJ1-2	.	TRBV27	TGTGCCAGCAGTTTAACGGGGGTTGGTGGCTACACCTTC	CASSLTGVGGYTF
.	TRBJ2-2	TRBD1	TRBV29-1	TGCAGCGTTGGACAGGGTCTTACCGGGGAGCTGTTTTTT	CSVGQGLTGELFF
.	TRBJ2-6	.	TRBV4-2	TGTGCCAGCAGCCAGCTAGCTTCTGGGGCCAACGTCCTGACTTTC	CASSQLASGANVLTF
.	TRBJ2-7	TRBD2	TRBV18	TGTGCCAGCTCACTAGCGGGGAGTACCTACGAGCAGTACTTC	CASSLAGSTYEQYF
.	TRBJ2-3	TRBD2	TRBV5-1	TGCGCCAGCAGCCCAGGACTAGCGGGAGGGGAGGATAGGCGGTATTTT	CASSPGLAGGEDRRYF
.	TRBJ1-2	.	TRBV5-1	TGCGCCAGCAGCTTGGGGGGCGACAACTATGGCTACACCTTT	CASSLGGDNYGYTF
.	TRBJ2-3	.	TRBV20-1	TGCAGTGCGCCGGTGGATACGCAGTATTTT	CSAPVDTQYF
.	TRBJ1-2	TRBD1	TRBV4-1	TGCGCCAGCAGCCCCGACAGGGGAGTAGGGTATGGCTACACCTTC	CASSPDRGVGYGYTF
.	TRBJ2-6	.	TRBV27	TGTGCCAGCACCCCTTCTGGGGCCAACGTCCTGACTTTC	CASTPSGANVLTF
.	TRBJ1-4	.	TRBV4-3	TGCGCCAGCAGCCAAGAAGGACAGAGGGGTGAAAAACTGTTTTTT	CASSQEGQRGEKLFF
few	TRBJ2-1	.	TRBV4-3	TGCGCCAGCAGCCAAGACACAGCCAACCCATACAATGAGCAGTTCTTC	CASSQDTANPYNEQFF
once	TRBJ2-7	TRBD1	TRBV2	TGTGCCAGCAGGCCCCAGGACAGGGGAAGCGAGCAGTACTTC	CASRPQDRGSEQYF